This entry lists 22 T cell receptor beta chains sequenced from one sample in a study of long-term antiretroviral therapy in people with HIV. The run of the v3.0 immunoSEQ assay was at survey level. TCRdb's copy holds only in-frame clones and misses some; the assay was immunoSEQ multiplex PCR. The sample records under 20,000 clones, more than 80% being singletons. The sequencing used unsorted PBMCs, collected 0.2 years after starting antiretroviral therapy. The source is a woman in her thirties or forties with HIV.

The gene calls are TRBV12-5 and TRBJ1-2, with TRBD1 as a possible D gene (6 bases). Germline CDR1 reads LGHNT; CDR2 reads FRNRAP. Trimming left V 1 base short and J 6 bases short, with 15 bases between. CDR3 size: 15 residues. In DNA form, the CDR3 reads TGTGCTAGTGGTTTGGCGACAGGTACCCGGGATGGCTACACCTTC. It specifies CASGLATGTRDGYTF.

The rearrangement joins TRBV2 to TRBJ1-2, with 10 bases identical to TRBD1. V lost 7 bases, J lost 8 bases, and 7 bases stayed unmatched. CDR3 length: 13 residues. CDR1 is SNHLY, CDR2 FYNNEI, per germline. Written as DNA, the CDR3 is TGTGCCAGCAAAGGGACAGGGGTAGAAGGCTACACCTTC. Protein sequence: CASKGTGVEGYTF.

CDR3 in DNA: TGTGCCAGCCGAGGCGGGACCCAACCCGAGCAGTACTTC. Amino acids: CASRGGTQPEQYF. The chain has TRBV6-6 and TRBJ2-7, with a tentative D call TRBD2 (6 bases). In germline, CDR1 is MNHNY, CDR2 SVGAGI (reference sequence). The CDR3 sequence is 13 residues long. Trimming left V 8 bases short and J 6 bases short, with 17 bases between.

This clone appeared a few times. The chain uses TRBV29-1 and TRBJ1-2, with 9 bases that match TRBD1. This CDR3 comprises 13 residues. CDR1 is SQVTM and CDR2 is ANQGSEA in the germline V gene. The V gene end was trimmed by 7 bases and the J gene end by 3 bases; junction bases not matched to a gene: 6. The CDR3 DNA reads as TGCAGCGGGACAGGGGCCCGGGACTATGGCTACACCTTC. It is translated as CSGTGARDYGYTF.

This clone is a singleton in its sample. This chain connects TRBV7-2 to TRBJ2-3; 7 nucleotides align to TRBD2. Germline CDR1 is SGHTA and CDR2 is FQGNSA. After removal of 8 bases from V and 0 bases from J, the junction contained 5 bases not matched to a gene. CDR3 length: 14 residues. The CDR3 here is CASRRGESTDTQYF. For the CDR3, the DNA is TGTGCCAGCCGACGGGGGGAAAGCACAGATACGCAGTATTTT.

The chain links TRBV27 to TRBJ1-5; D perhaps matches TRBD1 (5 bases). CDR1 and CDR2 (germline): MNHEY, SMNVEV (reference sequence). V gave up 6 bases and J gave up 4 bases, with 13 bases separating them. This CDR3 is 14 amino acids long. Here the CDR3 DNA reads TGTGCCAGCAGGCAACAGGCTTCGAATCAGCCCCAGCATTTT. This codes for CASRQQASNQPQHF.

The chain links TRBV7-2 to TRBJ2-7; D is possibly TRBD1 (5 bases). The germline CDR1 and CDR2 sequences are SGHTA and FQGNSA. This CDR3 region has 14 residues. V lost 1 base and J lost 7, with 14 bases in between. CDR3 amino acids: CASSLVGQQGEQYF. In DNA, the CDR3 is TGTGCCAGCAGCTTAGTGGGGCAGCAAGGGGAGCAGTACTTC. Drawing the rest from reference TRBV7-2 and TRBJ2-7, the complete variable domain is GAGVSQSPSNKVTEKGKDVELRCDPISGHTALYWYRQSLGQGLEFLIYFQGNSAPDKSGLPSDRFSAERTGGSVSTLTIQRTQQEDSAVYLCASSLVGQQGEQYFGPGTRLTVT.

The chain employs TRBV11-3 and TRBJ2-7; the D gene is possibly TRBD2 (6 bases). V lost 0 bases to trimming and J lost 6 bases, with 6 bases between them. This CDR3 has 12 amino acids. Germline V CDR1 and CDR2: SGHNT, YENEEA. The CDR3: CASSLEEGEQYF. DNA of the CDR3: TGTGCCAGCAGCTTAGAGGAGGGCGAGCAGTACTTC. Together with reference TRBV11-3 and TRBJ2-7, the CDR3 gives the full variable domain: EAGVVQSPRYKIIEKKQPVAFWCNPISGHNTLYWYLQNLGQGPELLIRYENEEAVDDSQLPKDRFSAERLKGVDSTLKIQPAELGDSAVYLCASSLEEGEQYFGPGTRLTVT.

This clone was picked up one time. This chain uses TRBV2 with TRBJ2-3; 8 bases are shared with TRBD2. The V gene end was trimmed by 3 bases and the J gene end by 9 bases; junction bases not matched to a gene: 5. Germline V CDR1 and CDR2: SNHLY, FYNNEI. This CDR3 spans 13 amino acids. The CDR3, as DNA: TGTGCCAGCAGTGAGGGACTAGAGACCACGCAGTATTTT. It specifies CASSEGLETTQYF.

This sequence joins TRBV5-4 and TRBJ1-2; the D is unclear. This CDR3 contains 13 residues. V lost 3 bases and J lost 6, with 12 bases in between. CDR1 is SGHNT and CDR2 is YYREEE in the germline V gene (reference sequence). The CDR3 region is CASSSPYGDGYTF. In DNA form, the CDR3 reads TGTGCCAGCAGCTCTCCATATGGGGATGGCTACACCTTC.

The chain couples TRBV9 to TRBJ2-3; TRBD2 might be the D (6 bases). The CDR3 runs to 16 residues. The V gene lost 0 bases and the J gene lost 0 bases, with 11 bases spanning the gap. CDR1 is SGDLS, CDR2 YYNGEE, per germline. CDR3 DNA: TGTGCCAGCAGCGTAGAAAGCGGGTTCAGCACAGATACGCAGTATTTT. This sequence encodes CASSVESGFSTDTQYF.

This clone was found once. The V call is TRBV9, the J call TRBJ1-5; D remains unclear. In germline, CDR1 is SGDLS, CDR2 YYNGEE. The CDR3 loop spans 13 amino acids. V lost 0 bases to trimming and J lost 0 bases, with 1 base between them. CDR3 in DNA: TGTGCCAGCAGCGTAGCTAGCAATCAGCCCCAGCATTTT. Its protein product is CASSVASNQPQHF.

The chain combines TRBV5-1 with TRBJ1-6; D remains unclear. The CDR3 extends over 12 amino acids. Looked up from germline, CDR1 is SGHRS and CDR2 is YFSETQ. The germline V and J ends were trimmed by 4 bases and 11 bases, with 10 bases remaining between them. The chain's CDR3 is CASSLGYPPLHF. CDR3 nucleotide sequence: TGCGCCAGCAGCCTTGGGTATCCACCCCTCCACTTT.

The chain joins TRBV27 to TRBJ1-4; D call uncertain. Germline loops: CDR1 MNHEY, CDR2 SMNVEV (reference sequence). This CDR3 comprises 15 residues. V was pared by 0 bases and J by 8 bases, with 13 bases between. CDR3 sequence: CASSLSWTSGEKLFF. For the CDR3, the DNA is TGTGCCAGCAGTTTATCCTGGACGTCCGGGGAAAAACTGTTTTTT. The variable domain in full, with the rest retrieved from reference TRBV27 and TRBJ1-4, is EAQVTQNPRYLITVTGKKLTVTCSQNMNHEYMSWYRQDPGLGLRQIYYSMNVEVTDKGDVPEGYKVSRKEKRNFPLILESPSPNQTSLYFCASSLSWTSGEKLFFGSGTQLSVL.

The chain has TRBV7-9 and TRBJ2-5, with 11 positions matching TRBD1. The germline V gene encodes CDR1 SEHNR and CDR2 FQNEAQ (reference sequence). Trimming at V came to 3 bases and at J to 5 bases, leaving 5 bases not matched to a gene. The CDR3 runs to 15 residues. The CDR3 DNA follows: TGTGCCAGCAGCTTGACGGGACAGGGGGGGGAGACCCAGTACTTC. Translation gives CASSLTGQGGETQYF.

This sequence joins TRBV4-2 and TRBJ1-1; TRBD1 is a possible D gene (5 bases). The germline V and J ends were trimmed by 7 bases and 0 bases, with 15 bases remaining between them. The CDR3 length is 15 residues. Germline CDR1 reads LGHNA; CDR2 reads YNFKEQ. The CDR3 bases are TGTGCCAGCACCAGGGTTTTAGGGATGAACACTGAAGCTTTCTTT. It yields the protein CASTRVLGMNTEAFF.

This chain joins TRBV14 and TRBJ2-2; the D gene could be TRBD1 or TRBD2 (5 bases each). Trimming removed 3 bases at V and 5 bases at J, with 10 bases between. CDR1 is SGHDN and CDR2 is FVKESK in the germline V gene. The CDR3 extends over 14 amino acids. CDR3 nucleotide sequence: TGTGCCAGCAGCCATCGAGAGGGGACCGGGGAGCTGTTTTTT. Translated, it gives CASSHREGTGELFF.

This chain joins TRBV7-8 and TRBJ2-2; no clear D gene. Trimming cost V 1 base and J 1 base, with 4 bases left between them. CDR3 length: 14 amino acids. Germline V lookup: CDR1 SGHVS, CDR2 FQNEAQ. In DNA, the CDR3 is TGTGCCAGCAGCTTAGAGAGGAACACCGGGGAGCTGTTTTTT. Its translation: CASSLERNTGELFF. Together with reference TRBV7-8 and TRBJ2-2, the CDR3 gives the full variable domain: GAGVSQSPRYKVAKRGQDVALRCDPISGHVSLFWYQQALGQGPEFLTYFQNEAQLDKSGLPSDRFFAERPEGSVSTLKIQRTQQEDSAVYLCASSLERNTGELFFGEGSRLTVL.

In its sample, this clone was seen once. The chain is built from TRBV7-9 and TRBJ2-7; the D is unclear. V was shortened by 5 bases and J by 0 bases, with 8 bases between the two germline ends. The CDR3 covers 13 residues. Per the germline V gene, CDR1 is SEHNR and CDR2 is FQNEAQ (reference sequence). The CDR3 DNA is TGTGCCAGCAGCCCCAGAGCCTCCTACGAGCAGTACTTC. Translated, it gives CASSPRASYEQYF. The full variable domain, rest sourced from reference TRBV7-9 and TRBJ2-7, is DTGVSQNPRHKITKRGQNVTFRCDPISEHNRLYWYRQTLGQGPEFLTYFQNEAQLEKSRLLSDRFSAERPKGSFSTLEIQRTEQGDSAMYLCASSPRASYEQYFGPGTRLTVT.

The chain uses TRBV9 and TRBJ1-1; the D gene is possibly TRBD1 (5 bases). The CDR3 loop spans 16 amino acids. Trimming pared 3 bases from V and 1 base from J, leaving 16 bases between. Germline V gene sequence: CDR1 SGDLS, CDR2 YYNGEE. CDR3 loop: CASSGSPGTGNTEAFF. The CDR3, as DNA: TGTGCCAGCAGCGGTAGTCCCGGGACGGGGAACACTGAAGCTTTCTTT.

This clone was seen a few times. The chain joins TRBV10-3 to TRBJ2-3; 10 nucleotides match TRBD2. V gave up 0 bases and J gave up 2 bases; unmatched junction bases: 8. Germline V CDR1 and CDR2: ENHRY, SYGVKD. The CDR3 is 18 amino acids. CDR3 DNA sequence: TGTGCCATCAGTGAGTCTGGACTAGCGGATTACTACACAGATACGCAGTATTTT. As protein: CAISESGLADYYTDTQYF.

V is TRBV7-9 and J is TRBJ2-5; a possible D gene is TRBD1 (5 bases). Trimming removed 5 bases at V and 4 bases at J, with 14 bases between. CDR3 length: 14 residues. In germline, CDR1 is SEHNR, CDR2 FQNEAQ (reference sequence). CDR3 DNA sequence: TGTGCCAGCAGCGAGAGGACACCCGCAGAGACCCAGTACTTC. Its translation is CASSERTPAETQYF.